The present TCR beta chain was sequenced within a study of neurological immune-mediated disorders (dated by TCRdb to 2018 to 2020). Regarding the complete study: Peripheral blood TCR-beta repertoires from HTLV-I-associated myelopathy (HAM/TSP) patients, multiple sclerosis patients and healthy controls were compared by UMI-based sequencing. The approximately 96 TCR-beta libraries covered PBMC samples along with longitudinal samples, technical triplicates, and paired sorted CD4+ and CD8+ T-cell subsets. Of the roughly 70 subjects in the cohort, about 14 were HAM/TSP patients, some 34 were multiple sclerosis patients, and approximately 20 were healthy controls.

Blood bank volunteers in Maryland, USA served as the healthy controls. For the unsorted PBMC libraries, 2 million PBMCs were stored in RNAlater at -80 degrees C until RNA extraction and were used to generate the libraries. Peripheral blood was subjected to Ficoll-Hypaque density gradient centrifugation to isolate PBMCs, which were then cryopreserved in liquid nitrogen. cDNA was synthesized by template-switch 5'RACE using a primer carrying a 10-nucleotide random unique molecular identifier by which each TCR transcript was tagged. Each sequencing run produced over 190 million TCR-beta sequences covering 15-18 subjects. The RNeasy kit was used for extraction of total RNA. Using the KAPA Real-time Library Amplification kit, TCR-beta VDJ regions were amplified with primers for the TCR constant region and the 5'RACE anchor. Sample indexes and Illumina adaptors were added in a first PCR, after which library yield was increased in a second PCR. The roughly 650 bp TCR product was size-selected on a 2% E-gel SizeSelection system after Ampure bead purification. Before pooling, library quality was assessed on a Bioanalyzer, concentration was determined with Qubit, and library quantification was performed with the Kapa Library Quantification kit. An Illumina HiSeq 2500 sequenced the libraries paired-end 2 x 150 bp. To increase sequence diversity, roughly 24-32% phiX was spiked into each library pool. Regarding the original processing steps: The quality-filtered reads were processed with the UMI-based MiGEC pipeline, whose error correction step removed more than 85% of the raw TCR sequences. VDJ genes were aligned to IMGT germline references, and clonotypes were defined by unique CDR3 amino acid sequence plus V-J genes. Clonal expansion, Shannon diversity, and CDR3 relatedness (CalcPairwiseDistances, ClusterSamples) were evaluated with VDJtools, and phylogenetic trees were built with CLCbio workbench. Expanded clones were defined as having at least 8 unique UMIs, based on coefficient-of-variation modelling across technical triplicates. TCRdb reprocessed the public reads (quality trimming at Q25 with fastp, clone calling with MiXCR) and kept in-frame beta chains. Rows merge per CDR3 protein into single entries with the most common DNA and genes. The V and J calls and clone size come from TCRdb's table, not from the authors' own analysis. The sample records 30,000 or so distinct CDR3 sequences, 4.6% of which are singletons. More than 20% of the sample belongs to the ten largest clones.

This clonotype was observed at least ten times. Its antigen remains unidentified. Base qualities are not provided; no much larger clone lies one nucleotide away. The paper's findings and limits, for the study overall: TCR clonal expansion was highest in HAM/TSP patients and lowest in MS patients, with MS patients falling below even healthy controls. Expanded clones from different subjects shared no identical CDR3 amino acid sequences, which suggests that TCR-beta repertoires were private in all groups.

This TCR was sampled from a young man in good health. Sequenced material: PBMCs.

CDR3 protein: CASSYSAGHIETQYF. The nucleotide sequence reads TGTGCCAGCAGTTACTCAGCGGGGCACATCGAGACCCAGTACTTC. The V gene is TRBV6-5 and the J gene is TRBJ2-5; a stretch of 7 junction bases matches TRBD2. V is trimmed back by 0 bases and J by 5 bases, and the junction contains 6 bases that no gene match accounts for. From the cysteine through the phenylalanine, the CDR3 covers 15 amino acids. Solely the CDR3 DNA is kept, with 45 bases framed from the first base. The germline V gene encodes CDR1 MNHEY and CDR2 SVGAGI.